This T cell receptor beta chain was recorded in a study of shared clonotypes between healthy human individuals. Clones were read by immunoSEQ multiplex PCR, and TCRdb kept only the in-frame ones, dropping some. Counted here are 2 million to 2.5 million clones, 85% to 95% occurring once; the ten biggest clones make up approximately 0.4%. About this clone: The antigen remains undetermined.

Findings of the study overall: The generation probabilities recorded for non-shared clonotypes fell below those of clonotypes shared by all four donors. Naive subsets, compared against memory subsets, generally had larger estimated richness values.

This CDR3 contains 18 residues. The germline gives CDR1 MGHDK, CDR2 SYGVNS. The V and J ends lost 1 base and 0 bases, in that order; junction bases with no gene match: 6. The V gene is TRBV25-1, the J gene TRBJ2-6; 7 nucleotides agree with TRBD1. Material for sequencing was naive CD4+ T cells from PBMCs. This sample's subset: CD45RA+ positively selected. The sequence came from a man aged 18 to 29 in good health. Some clones in this sample may be carry-over from other donors' samples. CDR3 nucleotide sequence: TGTGCCAGCAGTGAATGGGACAGCCAGTTCTCTGGGGCCAACGTCCTGACTTTC. Amino acid sequence: CASSEWDSQFSGANVLTF.